The 7 T cell receptor beta chains presented below share a single source sample, sequenced in a study of blood T cells in healthy people across ages. PCR was performed a second time for about 7 to 11 cycles using a sample-barcoded 5' primer and a J-beta primer mix. From the 5' RACE reads, TCRdb called clonotypes with MiXCR, one entry per CDR3 protein. The sample records hundreds of thousands of distinct CDR3 sequences, about 50% being singletons. The source material was blood. These receptors came from a woman older than 75 in good health.

The rearrangement uses TRBV29-1 and TRBJ2-7; no clear D gene. Matching the DNA end better, TRBJ2-5 makes the J call doubtful. The V gene's germline CDR1 is SQVTM and CDR2 ANQGSEA. CDR3 size: 12 residues. The CDR3 region is CSVEDVGETQYF. The CDR3 DNA is TGCAGCGTTGAAGACGTGGGGGAGACCCAGTACTTC.

This clonotype was observed a handful of times. This CDR3 is CAIWDRGIYEQYF. CDR3 DNA sequence: TGTGCCATCTGGGACAGGGGAATTTACGAGCAGTACTTC. The chain has TRBV10-3 and TRBJ2-7, with 10 positions matching TRBD1. Germline CDR1 and CDR2: ENHRY and SYGVKD. The CDR3 has 13 amino acids. V shed 8 bases, J shed 4 bases, and the junction held 5 bases outside the gene matches.

This clonotype was counted ten times or more. The rearrangement uses TRBV5-1 and TRBJ2-7, with D possibly matching TRBD1 (5 bases). Germline V gives CDR1 SGHRS, CDR2 YFSETQ. This CDR3 contains 14 residues. V lost 2 bases, J lost 5 bases, and 14 bases lay in between. The CDR3 DNA is TGCGCCAGCAGCTTCAAGGGGCAGAGAAACGAGCAGTACTTC. Translation gives CASSFKGQRNEQYF.

The chain joins TRBV6-1 to TRBJ2-7; 7 nucleotides align to TRBD1. Trimming at V came to 4 bases and at J to 4 bases, leaving 4 bases not matched to a gene. The CDR3 has 13 residues. The germline gives CDR1 MNHNS, CDR2 SASEGT. CDR3 in amino acids: CASSVGTEYEQYF. The CDR3 DNA follows: TGTGCCAGCAGTGTCGGGACAGAGTACGAGCAGTACTTC.

This clonotype has only a few counts. This chain connects TRBV5-1 to TRBJ2-1; unclear D gene. V was pared by 2 bases and J by 5 bases, with 14 bases between. Germline V gene sequence: CDR1 SGHRS, CDR2 YFSETQ. This CDR3 region has 15 residues. CDR3 loop: CASSFPRGVHNEQFF. As DNA, the CDR3 is TGCGCCAGCAGCTTCCCCCGTGGGGTTCACAATGAGCAGTTCTTC.

This clonotype has ten or more counts. This rearrangement joins TRBV20-1 to TRBJ2-5, with D perhaps matching TRBD2 (5 bases). This CDR3 is 13 amino acids long. The V gene lost 3 bases and the J gene lost 7 bases, with 15 bases spanning the gap. CDR1 is DFQATT and CDR2 is SNEGSKA in the germline V gene (reference sequence). The CDR3 DNA reads as TGCAGTGCTAGGGACTCCCGAGACGGGACCCAGTACTTC. The encoded protein is CSARDSRDGTQYF.

The V call is TRBV15, the J call TRBJ1-1, with TRBD1 matching 12 bases. The CDR3 is 18 amino acids. V trimming: 2 bases; J trimming: 1 base; junction bases outside the gene matches: 8. Per germline, CDR1 LNHNV and CDR2 YYDKDF (reference sequence). The CDR3 DNA reads TGTGCCACCAGCAGACCACCGGGACAGGGGGCCTCGAACACTGAAGCTTTCTTT. It codes for CATSRPPGQGASNTEAFF.